These 21 T cell receptor beta chains were all obtained from the same sample, sequenced in a study of cytomegalovirus exposure and HLA in healthy donors. The primer mix had 60 Vbeta and 13 Jbeta primers. Clones were read by immunoSEQ multiplex PCR, and TCRdb kept only the in-frame ones, dropping some. Of around 76,000 clones in the sample, about 70% were seen once. Source material: PBMCs. The origin of the receptors is a man in his forties in good health and CMV-seropositive.

The table lists this clone with a few counts. The chain joins TRBV30 to TRBJ1-5, with D uncertain. Germline CDR1 GTSNPN, CDR2 SVGIG (reference sequence). CDR3 length equals 14 residues. Trimming cost V 1 base and J 2 bases, with 9 bases left between them. The CDR3 loop reads CAWSGILGNQPQHF. The CDR3 coding sequence is TGTGCCTGGAGTGGAATACTCGGCAATCAGCCCCAGCATTTT. Full variable domain (rest looked up from reference TRBV30 and TRBJ1-5): SQTIHQWPATLVQPVGSPLSLECTVEGTSNPNLYWYRQAAGRGLQLLFYSVGIGQISSEVPQNLSASRPQDRQFILSSKKLLLSDSGFYLCAWSGILGNQPQHFGDGTRLSIL.

The chain links TRBV11-2 to TRBJ2-1, with 10 nucleotides matching TRBD2. Trimming at V came to 1 base and at J to 7 bases, leaving 10 bases not matched to a gene. CDR3 length: 17 amino acids. Germline CDR1 is SGHAT and CDR2 is FQNNGV. The CDR3 protein is CASSLGPGTSALNEQFF. The CDR3 region has the DNA TGTGCCAGCAGCTTAGGGCCCGGGACTAGCGCCCTTAATGAGCAGTTCTTC.

The gene calls are TRBV19 and TRBJ1-2; 8 bases match TRBD1. V dropped 0 bases and J dropped 6; count of bases not matched to a gene: 6. CDR1 and CDR2 (germline): LNHDA, SQIVND (reference sequence). The CDR3 consists of 15 residues. CDR3 sequence: CASSIDGQGRNGYTF. Written as DNA, the CDR3 is TGTGCCAGTAGTATAGATGGACAGGGCAGGAATGGCTACACCTTC.

V is TRBV4-1 and J is TRBJ1-2; D is unclear. Between the trimmed V and J ends, which lost 3 bases and 1 base, there was a span of 9 bases. CDR3 length: 14 residues. CDR1 MGHRA and CDR2 YSYEKL come from the germline V gene. In DNA form, the CDR3 reads TGCGCCAGCAGCCAGCGGGAGATTAACTATGGCTACACCTTC. It is translated as CASSQREINYGYTF.

The chain employs TRBV6-5 and TRBJ1-2, with D maybe TRBD1 (5 bases). The germline gives CDR1 MNHEY, CDR2 SVGAGI. The V end was cut by 0 bases, the J end by 6 bases, with 8 bases between. This CDR3 has 13 amino acids. Here the CDR3 DNA reads TGTGCCAGCAGTTACTCCGGCAGGGATGGCTACACCTTC. This sequence encodes CASSYSGRDGYTF.

The rearrangement links TRBV29-1 to TRBJ1-1; 8 bases agree with TRBD1. The CDR3 has 13 residues. Germline CDR1 SQVTM, CDR2 ANQGSEA. V dropped 3 bases and J dropped 0; count of bases not matched to a gene: 0. CDR3 DNA: TGCAGCGTTGACAGGGGGCTGAACACTGAAGCTTTCTTT. Translating it yields CSVDRGLNTEAFF. The variable domain in full, with the rest retrieved from reference TRBV29-1 and TRBJ1-1, is SAVISQKPSRDICQRGTSLTIQCQVDSQVTMMFWYRQQPGQSLTLIATANQGSEATYESGFVIDKFPISRPNLTFSTLTVSNMSPEDSSIYLCSVDRGLNTEAFFGQGTRLTVV.

This chain uses TRBV7-2 with TRBJ1-2, with D tentatively TRBD1 (6 bases). From germline, CDR1 is SGHTA and CDR2 FQGNSA. CDR3 length equals 13 residues. V was cut by 3 bases and J by 4 bases, with 9 bases left in between. This chain's CDR3 is CASSFDRSYGYTF. Here the CDR3 DNA reads TGTGCCAGCAGCTTCGACAGGAGCTATGGCTACACCTTC.

The chain has TRBV5-1 and TRBJ1-6; TRBD1 might be the D (6 bases). The CDR3 runs to 17 residues. The V and J ends lost 0 bases and 7 bases respectively, with 17 bases between them. In germline, CDR1 is SGHRS, CDR2 YFSETQ. CDR3 in amino acids: CASSLAVDSYGNSPLHF. The CDR3 DNA is TGCGCCAGCAGCTTGGCCGTGGACAGCTATGGGAATTCACCCCTCCACTTT.

The V and J genes are TRBV19 and TRBJ2-3; D call uncertain. V shed 6 bases and J shed 0 bases, with 13 bases lying between them. Germline values: CDR1 LNHDA, CDR2 SQIVND (reference sequence). The CDR3 totals 15 residues. The CDR3 nucleotides read TGTGCCAGTAGCAACGGCGGATTGAGCACAGATACGCAGTATTTT. Its protein product is CASSNGGLSTDTQYF.

The chain links TRBV10-3 to TRBJ2-2; weak D call: TRBD1 (5 bases). The CDR3 extends over 15 amino acids. Trimming removed 2 bases at V and 5 bases at J, with 12 bases between. The germline CDR1 and CDR2 sequences are ENHRY and SYGVKD. The CDR3 DNA reads as TGTGCCATCAGTGAGCGTATAGGGGTTACCGGGGAGCTGTTTTTT. This encodes CAISERIGVTGELFF.

This sequence joins TRBV10-3 and TRBJ2-5; the match to TRBD1 covers 9 bases. The end of the DNA aligns better with TRBJ2-7, so the J call may be wrong. Germline values: CDR1 ENHRY, CDR2 SYGVKD. CDR3 length: 14 amino acids. The CDR3 loop reads CAISGTGISYEQYF. The CDR3 DNA follows: TGTGCCATCAGCGGGACAGGGATCTCCTACGAGCAGTACTTC.

The rearrangement joins TRBV10-3 to TRBJ1-5; no definite D call. CDR1 and CDR2 from the germline V gene are ENHRY and SYGVKD. The V and J ends lost 5 bases and 4 bases respectively, with 9 bases between them. The CDR3 runs 13 residues. The CDR3 nucleotides read TGTGCCATCAGTTCGACGGAGAATCAGCCCCAGCATTTT. It is translated as CAISSTENQPQHF.

In this sample, this clone turned up once. The chain combines TRBV6-1 with TRBJ1-2, with 8 bases that match TRBD1. V trimming: 8 bases; J trimming: 3 bases; junction bases outside the gene matches: 5. The CDR3 consists of 13 residues. Germline-derived CDR1 and CDR2 are MNHNS and SASEGT. CDR3 coding DNA: TGTGCCAGCTCGAACAGGGGGGACTATGGCTACACCTTC. Translating it yields CASSNRGDYGYTF.

The chain has TRBV7-2 and TRBJ2-3; the match to TRBD2 covers 7 bases. CDR3 length: 13 amino acids. CDR1 is SGHTA, CDR2 FQGNSA, per germline. J was trimmed by 3 bases and V by 3 bases; bases with no gene match: 0. CDR3 in DNA: TGTGCCAGCAGCTTCGGGGGGACAGATACGCAGTATTTT. Protein product: CASSFGGTDTQYF. The full variable domain, completed using reference TRBV7-2 and TRBJ2-3, is GAGVSQSPSNKVTEKGKDVELRCDPISGHTALYWYRQSLGQGLEFLIYFQGNSAPDKSGLPSDRFSAERTGGSVSTLTIQRTQQEDSAVYLCASSFGGTDTQYFGPGTRLTVL.

CDR3 DNA: TGTGCCAGCAGCGTACAGGGGAATGAGCAGTTCTTC. Amino acids: CASSVQGNEQFF. The genes are TRBV9 and TRBJ2-1; perhaps TRBD1 as D (6 bases). This CDR3 comprises 12 residues. The germline V gene encodes CDR1 SGDLS and CDR2 YYNGEE. Trimming removed 1 base at V and 7 bases at J, with 6 bases between. The full variable domain, its missing parts supplied by reference TRBV9 and TRBJ2-1, is DSGVTQTPKHLITATGQRVTLRCSPRSGDLSVYWYQQSLDQGLQFLIQYYNGEERAKGNILERFSAQQFPDLHSELNLSSLELGDSALYFCASSVQGNEQFFGPGTRLTVL.

The V call is TRBV6-6, the J call TRBJ1-1; unclear D gene. Germline V lookup: CDR1 MNHNY, CDR2 SVGAGI (reference sequence). This CDR3 has 15 amino acids. Trimming took off 6 bases at V and 4 bases at J, with 18 bases between the two ends. The CDR3 nucleotides read TGTGCCAGCAGCAAACAAGGGCGGGTAGGCACTGAAGCTTTCTTT. Encoded protein: CASSKQGRVGTEAFF.

The chain combines TRBV6-1 with TRBJ1-2; D is uncertain. Per the germline V gene, CDR1 is MNHNS and CDR2 is SASEGT. Trimming left V 5 bases short and J 5 bases short, with 12 bases between. The CDR3 runs 13 residues. CDR3 DNA sequence: TGTGCCAGCAGTTCCTCGGCGGGGTATGGCTACACCTTC. Its translation is CASSSSAGYGYTF.

The gene calls are TRBV5-6 and TRBJ2-7; D is possibly TRBD1 (6 bases). This CDR3 comprises 14 residues. Germline V lookup: CDR1 SGHDT, CDR2 YYEEEE. V shed 4 bases and J shed 4 bases, with 15 bases lying between them. The CDR3 here is CASSLGQGMYEQYF. The CDR3 DNA sequence: TGTGCCAGCAGCCTTGGGCAGGGGATGTACGAGCAGTACTTC.

The chain recombines TRBV15 with TRBJ2-5; a weak D match, TRBD2 (6 bases). The V end was cut by 0 bases, the J end by 5 bases, with 16 bases between. CDR1 LNHNV and CDR2 YYDKDF come from the germline V gene (reference sequence). The CDR3 is made up of 16 amino acids. This chain's CDR3 is CATSREGQPGGETQYF. The CDR3, as DNA: TGTGCCACCAGCAGAGAAGGGCAGCCCGGGGGTGAGACCCAGTACTTC.

This sequence joins TRBV5-4 and TRBJ1-2, with D unresolved. V lost 0 bases, J lost 4 bases, and 10 bases lay in between. From germline, CDR1 is SGHNT and CDR2 YYREEE (reference sequence). The CDR3 length is 14 residues. In DNA, the CDR3 is TGTGCCAGCAGCTTGGTGGCAGTCCCCTATGGCTACACCTTC. Protein sequence: CASSLVAVPYGYTF.

The V gene is TRBV5-1, the J gene TRBJ1-1, with D possibly TRBD1 on 5 matching bases. The germline gives CDR1 SGHRS, CDR2 YFSETQ. Trimming shortened V by 0 bases and J by 1 base, and 7 bases separated the two germline ends. CDR3 length: 14 amino acids. The CDR3 is CASSLGQQNTEAFF. In nucleotides, the CDR3 is TGCGCCAGCAGCTTGGGACAGCAGAACACTGAAGCTTTCTTT.